This T cell receptor beta chain comes out of a study of post-analysis software for immune sequencing data. Study details: Relapsing-remitting, secondary progressive and progressive-relapsing multiple sclerosis were all included among the disease courses. Study-level findings and limits: Relative to controls, patients had a handful of TRBV segments at higher frequency, with TRBV5-6, TRBV5-1 and TRBV20-1 among these.

Unique molecular identifiers tagged the TCR beta cDNA libraries. From the PCR reads, TCRdb called clonotypes with MiXCR, one entry per CDR3 protein. The table shows 650,000 to 850,000 distinct CDR3 sequences, with roughly 50% occurring only once. With regard to this clonotype: Its antigen remains unidentified.

V was clipped by 5 bases and J by 4 bases, with 18 bases between them. The CDR3 is 16 residues long. The germline V gene has CDR1 SGHAT and CDR2 FQDESV (reference sequence). The specimen was blood. The chain combines TRBV11-1 with TRBJ2-1, with D possibly being TRBD1 or TRBD2 (7 bases each). The TCR sequence derives from a girl under 18 with multiple sclerosis. The CDR3 sequence is CASSPLGRGRYNEQFF. CDR3 DNA sequence: TGTGCCAGCAGCCCCCTGGGGAGGGGGCGATACAATGAGCAGTTCTTC.